The next 5 T cell receptor beta chains were all read from a single sample in a study of blood T cell repertoires in COVID-19. Profiled with immunoSEQ multiplex PCR; TCRdb holds only in-frame clones, not every one. The sample lists under 200,000 clones, approximately 86% occurring once. The sequenced sample consisted of peripheral blood. The receptor set was obtained from a man aged 55 to 70 who had recovered from COVID-19.

CDR3 sequence: CASVTTGDYGYTF. CDR3 nucleotides: TGTGCCAGTGTCACGACAGGGGACTATGGCTACACCTTC. The rearrangement links TRBV19 to TRBJ1-2, with 8 bases lining up with TRBD1. Trimming removed 8 bases from V and 3 bases from J; junction bases left unmatched: 5. The CDR3 totals 13 residues. Germline CDR1 LNHDA, CDR2 SQIVND (reference sequence).

This clone was picked up one time. This chain uses TRBV7-8 with TRBJ2-4; TRBD2 matches 12 bases. The CDR3 is 16 amino acids. J lost 0 bases, V lost 4 bases, and 1 base had no gene match. CDR1 SGHVS and CDR2 FQNEAQ come from the germline V gene. The CDR3 region is CASSSGLAGAKNIQYF. DNA for the CDR3: TGTGCCAGCAGCTCGGGACTAGCGGGAGCCAAAAACATTCAGTACTTC.

V usage is TRBV9 and J usage is TRBJ2-7; 9 nucleotides match TRBD1. Trimming at V came to 6 bases and at J to 5 bases, leaving 9 bases not matched to a gene. From germline, CDR1 is SGDLS and CDR2 YYNGEE. This CDR3 region has 14 residues. The CDR3 loop reads CASNNRDRANEQYF. In nucleotides, the CDR3 is TGTGCCAGCAACAACCGGGACAGGGCGAACGAGCAGTACTTC.

The chain couples TRBV6-5 to TRBJ1-2, with a possible D match to TRBD1 (6 bases). Between the trimmed V and J ends, which lost 7 bases and 5 bases, there was a span of 20 bases. The CDR3 consists of 15 residues. Germline V gene data show CDR1 as MNHEY and CDR2 as SVGAGI. CDR3 in DNA: TGTGCCAGCATCCAGGGGTCAGGGCCGGGGTATGGCTACACCTTC. Translating gives CASIQGSGPGYGYTF.

The gene calls are TRBV6-5 and TRBJ2-2, with D possibly matching TRBD1 (6 bases). Germline values: CDR1 MNHEY, CDR2 SVGAGI. V was shortened by 8 bases and J by 2 bases, with 15 bases between the two germline ends. This CDR3 comprises 15 residues. The CDR3 nucleotides are TGTGCCAGCCGGAGAAGGACAGCTAACACCGGGGAGCTGTTTTTT. Translated: CASRRRTANTGELFF.